One sample yielded the 25 T cell receptor beta chains listed below, sequenced in a study of STAT5B mutations in CD4+ large granular lymphocyte leukemia. The protocol was immunoSEQ multiplex PCR, while the TCRdb copy is restricted to in-frame clones and leaves out a portion. Of 25,000 to 35,000 clones listed, 85% to 90% are singletons. The sequenced sample was CD4+ T cells from blood buffy coats. Every receptor here comes from a human donor in good health.

Note on this clone: The identical CDR3 is also encoded by other nucleotide sequences in the sample. The chain combines TRBV28 with TRBJ2-6; D remains unclear. The CDR3 sequence is 14 residues long. The ends were cut back, 2 bases at V and 0 bases at J, with 2 bases in the middle. Germline loops: CDR1 MDHEN, CDR2 SYDVKM. The CDR3 DNA sequence: TGTGCCAGCAGTTTAAGCTCTGGGGCCAACGTCCTGACTTTC. Encoded protein: CASSLSSGANVLTF.

J is TRBJ2-7 and V is TRBV30, with 8 bases fitting TRBD1. Germline CDR1 and CDR2: GTSNPN and SVGIG (reference sequence). V lost 3 bases, J lost 7 bases, and 5 bases stayed unmatched. The CDR3 runs to 12 residues. The CDR3 here is CAWSPGQDEQYF. In DNA form, the CDR3 reads TGTGCCTGGAGCCCGGGACAGGATGAGCAGTACTTC.

This rearrangement joins TRBV20-1 to TRBJ2-1; D is unclear. CDR3 length equals 11 residues. Trimming pared 2 bases from V and 9 bases from J, leaving 8 bases between. From germline, CDR1 is DFQATT and CDR2 SNEGSKA (reference sequence). CDR3 loop: CSARIVPEQFF. DNA of the CDR3: TGCAGTGCTAGAATCGTTCCTGAGCAGTTCTTC.

This clone has just a few counts. V gene TRBV6-1 combines with J gene TRBJ1-2, with D possibly TRBD1 on 5 matching bases. The V end was cut by 3 bases, the J end by 5 bases, with 10 bases between. The CDR3 is 13 residues long. Germline loops: CDR1 MNHNS, CDR2 SASEGT. CDR3 bases: TGTGCCAGCAGTGAGGGCAAGGGGTATGGCTACACCTTC. This sequence encodes CASSEGKGYGYTF.

A single count supports this clone. V and J are TRBV29-1 and TRBJ1-5; weak D call: TRBD1 (5 bases). The CDR3 runs 18 residues. Per germline, CDR1 SQVTM and CDR2 ANQGSEA. Trimming pared 4 bases from V and 7 bases from J, leaving 29 bases between. This CDR3 is CSVVCDFRTGLRVQPQHF. CDR3 in DNA: TGCAGCGTTGTGTGTGATTTCCGAACAGGCCTGCGGGTGCAGCCCCAGCATTTT.

J is TRBJ2-5 and V is TRBV30; 10 bases agree with TRBD2. The ends lost 2 bases at V and 4 bases at J; junction bases unmatched: 7. Germline assignment: CDR1 GTSNPN and CDR2 SVGIG (reference sequence). The CDR3 extends over 15 amino acids. DNA for the CDR3: TGTGCCTGGAGTTCCCTAGCGGGAGAGATAGAGACCCAGTACTTC. Amino acid sequence: CAWSSLAGEIETQYF.

The chain is built from TRBV30 and TRBJ2-7; the D gene could be TRBD1 or TRBD2 (5 bases each). Germline-derived CDR1 and CDR2 are GTSNPN and SVGIG (reference sequence). The length of the CDR3 is 15 residues. V was shortened by 3 bases and J by 0 bases, with 15 bases between the two germline ends. CDR3 in amino acids: CAWSWGRGRSYEQYF. CDR3 sequence (DNA): TGTGCCTGGAGCTGGGGCCGGGGCCGCTCCTACGAGCAGTACTTC. The full variable domain, completed using reference TRBV30 and TRBJ2-7, is SQTIHQWPATLVQPVGSPLSLECTVEGTSNPNLYWYRQAAGRGLQLLFYSVGIGQISSEVPQNLSASRPQDRQFILSSKKLLLSDSGFYLCAWSWGRGRSYEQYFGPGTRLTVT.

The chain carries TRBV5-4 and TRBJ2-5; 8 nucleotides align to TRBD2. The germline V gene encodes CDR1 SGHNT and CDR2 YYREEE (reference sequence). V dropped 4 bases and J dropped 3; count of bases not matched to a gene: 5. The CDR3 spans 14 residues. CDR3 nucleotide sequence: TGTGCCAGCAGCATTAAGCGGGAGAAAGAGACCCAGTACTTC. This sequence encodes CASSIKREKETQYF.

The chain is built from TRBV10-1 and TRBJ2-3; D uncertain. Germline V gene sequence: CDR1 WNHNN, CDR2 SYGVQD (reference sequence). The V gene lost 4 bases and the J gene lost 5 bases, with 22 bases spanning the gap. CDR3 length equals 17 residues. The CDR3 loop is CASSVLEKAAVGDTQYF. The CDR3 bases are TGCGCCAGCAGTGTGTTAGAAAAGGCGGCCGTTGGAGATACGCAGTATTTT.

In its sample, this clone was seen once. The chain couples TRBV6-6 to TRBJ1-2; the D gene is possibly TRBD1 (5 bases). V was cut by 4 bases and J by 4 bases, with 13 bases left in between. The CDR3 is 14 amino acids. CDR1 MNHNY and CDR2 SVGAGI come from the germline V gene (reference sequence). The CDR3 here is CASSLGRGPYGYTF. The CDR3 nucleotides are TGTGCCAGCAGTTTAGGTAGGGGTCCCTATGGCTACACCTTC.

This clone appeared a single time. The chain carries TRBV6-5 and TRBJ1-1, with a weak D call TRBD1 (5 bases). V gave up 2 bases and J gave up 1 base, with 8 bases separating them. Germline CDR1 is MNHEY and CDR2 is SVGAGI. This CDR3 spans 14 amino acids. CDR3 sequence reads: CASSYEGWNTEAFF. The CDR3 region has the DNA TGTGCCAGCAGTTACGAGGGGTGGAACACTGAAGCTTTCTTT.

The gene calls are TRBV28 and TRBJ1-5; D may be TRBD1 (5 bases). The CDR3 length is 14 residues. V lost 7 bases to trimming and J lost 3 bases, with 13 bases between them. Looked up from germline, CDR1 is MDHEN and CDR2 is SYDVKM. CDR3 sequence reads: CASNIRVLNQPQHF. CDR3 in DNA: TGTGCCAGCAACATCAGGGTTCTCAATCAGCCCCAGCATTTT.

CDR3 nucleotides: TGTGCCAGCAGCTTGGGACCCCTATTCCCATTAAATGGCGAGCAGTACTTC. Amino acids: CASSLGPLFPLNGEQYF. V is TRBV5-5 and J is TRBJ2-7; D remains ambiguous. Trimming took 0 bases from V and 6 from J, leaving 22 bases between them. CDR1 is SGHKS and CDR2 is YYEKEE in the germline V gene (reference sequence). CDR3 size: 17 residues.

The chain combines TRBV7-8 with TRBJ2-7; 8 bases are shared with TRBD1. Germline assignment: CDR1 SGHVS and CDR2 FQNEAQ. The CDR3 spans 16 residues. The V and J ends lost 5 bases and 2 bases, in that order; junction bases with no gene match: 11. The CDR3 loop reads CASSQSWTGFPYEQYF. CDR3 bases: TGTGCCAGCAGCCAATCCTGGACAGGGTTCCCCTACGAGCAGTACTTC.

The chain has TRBV5-4 and TRBJ2-7; 10 nucleotides agree with TRBD1. J lost 5 bases, V lost 4 bases, and 6 bases had no gene match. CDR1 SGHNT and CDR2 YYREEE come from the germline V gene (reference sequence). The CDR3 consists of 14 residues. The DNA of the CDR3 is TGTGCCAGCAGCCCCCGGGACAGGGGCAACGAGCAGTACTTC. Translating gives CASSPRDRGNEQYF.

The chain links TRBV5-1 to TRBJ1-6; 10 nucleotides align to TRBD1. Germline CDR1 reads SGHRS; CDR2 reads YFSETQ. With V trimmed by 0 bases and J by 3 bases, 3 bases remained unmatched. The CDR3 totals 17 residues. DNA for the CDR3: TGCGCCAGCAGCTTGGGACAGGGGGCGGTCTATAATTCACCCCTCCACTTT. Protein: CASSLGQGAVYNSPLHF.

The chain joins TRBV4-1 to TRBJ2-2; 8 bases line up with TRBD2. This CDR3 region has 17 residues. The J segment lost 3 bases and the V segment lost 0 bases, leaving 6 bases of the junction unmatched. In germline, CDR1 is MGHRA, CDR2 YSYEKL. Here the CDR3 reads CASSQEGAGVYTGELFF. The CDR3 coding sequence is TGCGCCAGCAGCCAAGAGGGAGCGGGGGTCTACACCGGGGAGCTGTTTTTT.

This sequence joins TRBV7-9 and TRBJ2-7, with 9 bases aligning to TRBD1. Germline-derived CDR1 and CDR2 are SEHNR and FQNEAQ (reference sequence). The CDR3 totals 13 residues. The ends lost 8 bases at V and 4 bases at J; junction bases unmatched: 6. This chain's CDR3 is CASGTGNLYEQYF. The DNA of the CDR3 is TGTGCCAGCGGGACAGGGAATCTTTACGAGCAGTACTTC.

The chain combines TRBV5-8 with TRBJ1-5, with 8 bases fitting TRBD1. V was clipped by 4 bases and J by 4 bases; unmatched bases: 4. The CDR3 extends over 14 amino acids. Germline loops: CDR1 SGHTS, CDR2 YDEGEE. The CDR3 loop reads CASSPGQGNQPQHF. The CDR3 bases are TGTGCCAGCAGCCCAGGACAGGGTAATCAGCCCCAGCATTTT. Using reference TRBV5-8 and TRBJ1-5 for the parts outside the CDR3, the full variable domain is EAGVTQSPTHLIKTRGQQATLRCSPISGHTSVYWYQQALGLGLQFLLWYDEGEERNRGNFPPRFSGRQFPNYSSELNVNALELEDSALYLCASSPGQGNQPQHFGDGTRLSIL.

The CDR3 DNA sequence: TGTGCCTGGAGGATTCCCCCCTACCCCAGAAACACCGGGGAGCTGTTTTTT. Translated, it gives CAWRIPPYPRNTGELFF. V gene TRBV30 combines with J gene TRBJ2-2; D gene uncertain. The germline V gene has CDR1 GTSNPN and CDR2 SVGIG (reference sequence). CDR3 length equals 17 residues. V was clipped by 3 bases and J by 2 bases, with 19 bases between them.

The chain couples TRBV27 to TRBJ2-1; a weak D match, TRBD2 (6 bases). V was shortened by 3 bases and J by 5 bases, with 11 bases between the two germline ends. The CDR3 consists of 14 residues. The germline V gene has CDR1 MNHEY and CDR2 SMNVEV (reference sequence). For the CDR3, the DNA is TGTGCCAGCAGTTTCCGGGAGCGGAACAATGAGCAGTTCTTC. Amino acids: CASSFRERNNEQFF.

The J gene is TRBJ1-2, the V gene TRBV19; 9 bases line up with TRBD1. CDR1 and CDR2 from the germline V gene are LNHDA and SQIVND (reference sequence). This CDR3 contains 14 residues. Trimming took 4 bases from V and 4 from J; bases not matched to a gene: 4. CDR3 DNA sequence: TGTGCCAGTAGTACCACGGGACAGGGCTATGGCTACACCTTC. Protein: CASSTTGQGYGYTF.

This clone was picked up one time. This chain links TRBV11-2 with TRBJ1-2, with a weak D call TRBD1 (6 bases). V lost 4 bases and J 4 bases, leaving 10 bases between the germline ends. The CDR3 spans 13 residues. The germline V gene has CDR1 SGHAT and CDR2 FQNNGV. CDR3 residues: CASSSTGIYGYTF. In DNA, the CDR3 is TGTGCCAGCAGCTCTACAGGGATCTATGGCTACACCTTC.

This clone was detected only once. One junction end does not reproduce the germline sequence, and a read error may be involved. The gene calls are TRBV27 and TRBJ2-7; D tentatively reads TRBD1 or TRBD2 (6 bases each). The CDR3 sequence is 14 residues long. From germline, CDR1 is MNHEY and CDR2 SMNVEV (reference sequence). This CDR3 reads CASSSRGTFNGADF. DNA for the CDR3: TGTGCCAGCAGTTCCCGCGGGACATTCAATGGTGCGGACTTC.

In its sample, this clone was seen a few times. The rearrangement uses TRBV7-9 and TRBJ2-1; 10 bases are a match to TRBD2. The CDR3 length is 16 residues. After removal of 1 base from V and 8 bases from J, the junction contained 8 bases not matched to a gene. Germline CDR1 SEHNR, CDR2 FQNEAQ (reference sequence). The CDR3 sequence is CASSLGLAGDSDEQFF. In nucleotides, the CDR3 is TGTGCCAGCAGCTTAGGCCTAGCGGGAGATAGCGATGAGCAGTTCTTC.